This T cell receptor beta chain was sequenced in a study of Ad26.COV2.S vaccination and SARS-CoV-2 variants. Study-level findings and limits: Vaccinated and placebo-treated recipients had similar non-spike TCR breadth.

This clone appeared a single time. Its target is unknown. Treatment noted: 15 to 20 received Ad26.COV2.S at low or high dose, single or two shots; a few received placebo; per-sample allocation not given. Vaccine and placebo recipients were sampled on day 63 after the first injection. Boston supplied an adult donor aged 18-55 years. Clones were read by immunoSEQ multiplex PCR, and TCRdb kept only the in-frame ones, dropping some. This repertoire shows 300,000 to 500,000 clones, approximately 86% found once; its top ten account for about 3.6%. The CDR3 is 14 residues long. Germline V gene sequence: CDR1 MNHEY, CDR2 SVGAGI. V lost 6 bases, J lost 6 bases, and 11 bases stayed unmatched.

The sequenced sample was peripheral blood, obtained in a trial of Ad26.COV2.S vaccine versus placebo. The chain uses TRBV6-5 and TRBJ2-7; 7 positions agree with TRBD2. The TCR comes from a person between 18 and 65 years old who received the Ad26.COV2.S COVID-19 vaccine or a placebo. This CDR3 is CASSALGGEAEQYF. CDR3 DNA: TGTGCCAGCAGCGCGTTGGGGGGGGAAGCCGAGCAGTACTTC.